This T cell receptor beta chain was obtained from a study of blood T cell repertoires in COVID-19 (dated by TCRdb to 2020 to 2022). Turning to the overall study: Collaborator samples came from the United States, Italy and Spain and covered acute and convalescent phases of COVID-19. The material from the prospective study consisted of cDNA or gDNA derived from T cells, B-cell-depleted T cells, or PBMCs. The dataset comprised deeply sampled blood TCRbeta repertoires from subjects exposed to, actively infected with, or recovered from COVID-19. The repertoires were released in a freely available public database intended as a resource for research on the immune response to SARS-CoV-2. The samples were drawn from two sources: the first 160 participants of the ongoing ImmuneRACE study, and fewer than 1,500 subjects contributed by 6 global collaborators. The sample metadata nearly always contained a de-identified subject ID, COVID-19 status, age in years and sex. HLA class I and class II types, where available, came from metadata supplied by the sample provider rather than from assay-based typing.

TCRbeta CDR3 regions were amplified from genomic DNA by means of the immunoSEQ Assay, a bias-controlled multiplex PCR. Per the source publication's procedure: The number of nucleated cells in each sample was estimated from the amplification of reference gene primers within the assay. Sequence reads were collapsed and filtered to measure the absolute abundance of every unique TCRbeta CDR3 rearrangement. For each sample, productive Simpson clonality was calculated by taking the square root of Simpson's diversity index across productive rearrangements. TCRdb took this table from immuneACCESS and kept in-frame rearrangements with V and J called. Such tables lack part of the clones; where checked against another copy, unresolved V genes explain under half of the gap, and the rest is unexplained. The V and J calls and clone size were taken over from that table, and D and trimming were inferred from the DNA. The sample data list over 200,000 clones, and just under 90% of these were observed just once. Of the sample, roughly 4% falls within the top ten clones.

Here is what the overall study found, with its caveats: The amount of clinical and demographic metadata varied by source and participant and was provided uncurated.

The CDR3 goes from the cysteine to the phenylalanine over 15 residues. CDR3 DNA is the only sequence kept; it has 45 bases, read in frame from the first base. The germline V gene (reference sequence) sets CDR1 to LGHDT and CDR2 to YNNKEL. Cut back by 4 bases and 10 bases, the V and J ends lie 17 bases apart. Comment on this clone: This receptor's antigen is unknown. Per-base quality was not reported, and no clone a single base away is much larger than it.

In the prospective study, participants were about 18 to 89 years old, resided in fewer than 25 geographic areas of the United States, and were enrolled through a virtual design. Cohort assignment in the prospective study relied on participant-reported clinical history from a screening survey and a study questionnaire. In the prospective study, whole blood, serum and a nasopharyngeal or oropharyngeal swab were collected from each participant by mobile phlebotomists. Additional blood draws and questionnaires over an approximately two-month period could optionally be provided by prospective study participants. Before DNA extraction, prospective study blood samples were shipped either frozen or at room temperature.

The specimen sequenced was PBMCs or T cells enriched from blood (not recorded which). The chain couples TRBV3-1 (or the pseudogene TRBV3-2) to TRBJ1-6, and TRBD1 may be the D gene, going by 6 matching bases. This TCR was sampled from a woman aged 25 to 39 with acute COVID-19. Read as DNA, the sequence is TGTGCCAGCAGCCCGCCTAGGGGGGAGGGCTCACCCCTCCACTTT. It is translated as CASSPPRGEGSPLHF.